These 32 T cell receptor beta chains were sequenced from one sample in a study of Ad26.COV2.S vaccination and SARS-CoV-2 variants. Profiled with immunoSEQ multiplex PCR; TCRdb holds only in-frame clones, not every one. This sample carries over 400,000 clones, approximately 92% of them seen once, and the ten largest clones take about 2.4%. Treatment of the sample: roughly 20 received Ad26.COV2.S at low or high dose, single or two shots; roughly 5 received placebo; per-sample allocation not given. Sampling took place 63 days after the first vaccine or placebo injection. Here the sequenced sample was peripheral blood, taken in a trial of Ad26.COV2.S vaccine versus placebo. Every receptor here comes from a person between 18 and 65 years old who received the Ad26.COV2.S COVID-19 vaccine or a placebo.

The CDR3 loop reads CASNPFYTGEQYF. CDR3 nucleotide sequence: TGTGCCAGCAACCCCTTTTATACAGGCGAGCAGTACTTC. This sequence joins TRBV28 and TRBJ2-7, with a weak D call TRBD1 (5 bases). The V and J ends lost 7 bases and 6 bases respectively, with 16 bases between them. This CDR3 is built from 13 residues. CDR1 and CDR2 from the germline V gene are MDHEN and SYDVKM.

The CDR3 loop is CASRSRTSNTEAFF. CDR3 coding DNA: TGCGCCAGCAGATCTAGGACAAGTAACACTGAAGCTTTCTTT. The chain uses TRBV5-1 and TRBJ1-1, with D possibly being TRBD1 (5 bases). V was shortened by 5 bases and J by 2 bases, with 13 bases between the two germline ends. The CDR3 has 14 amino acids. Per germline, CDR1 SGHRS and CDR2 YFSETQ.

This clone was seen only once. CDR3 nucleotides: TGTGCCAGCAGCTGGAAAGATTCCAATGGCTACACCTTC. Its protein is CASSWKDSNGYTF. The genes are TRBV5-4 and TRBJ1-2; D is ambiguous. CDR1 and CDR2 from the germline V gene are SGHNT and YYREEE (reference sequence). With 3 bases removed from V and 6 bases from J, the gap between germline ends came to 12 bases. The CDR3 contains 13 residues.

J is TRBJ2-5 and V is TRBV28; D is unresolved. Per germline, CDR1 MDHEN and CDR2 SYDVKM. The CDR3 covers 16 residues. V was clipped by 3 bases and J by 0 bases, with 14 bases between them. CDR3 sequence reads: CASSLAGLGYQETQYF. Written as DNA, the CDR3 is TGTGCCAGCAGTTTGGCAGGTTTGGGGTACCAAGAGACCCAGTACTTC.

The V gene is TRBV12-1, the J gene TRBJ2-1. TRBV12-1 is listed as a pseudogene. The CDR3 runs to 16 residues. The CDR3 sequence: CASSHVFGPSYNEQFF. The CDR3 bases are TGTGCCAGCAGCCACGTATTCGGCCCCTCCTACAATGAGCAGTTCTTC.

This sequence joins TRBV20-1 and TRBJ1-2; D is unresolved. The germline gives CDR1 DFQATT, CDR2 SNEGSKA (reference sequence). V was cut by 6 bases and J by 6 bases, with 8 bases left in between. The CDR3 contains 10 residues. For the CDR3, the DNA is TGCAGTGCAAAAATCGATGGCTACACCTTC. Protein: CSAKIDGYTF.

Regarding this clone: The sample carries other DNA sequences with the same CDR3. This rearrangement joins TRBV27 to TRBJ2-1; 7 nucleotides agree with TRBD2. The CDR3 spans 14 residues. The J segment lost 4 bases and the V segment lost 2 bases, leaving 2 bases of the junction unmatched. Germline V CDR1 and CDR2: MNHEY, SMNVEV (reference sequence). The CDR3 protein is CASSLGRGYNEQFF. The CDR3 bases are TGTGCCAGCAGTTTAGGGAGGGGTTACAATGAGCAGTTCTTC.

The genes are TRBV7-8 and TRBJ2-5; TRBD1 is a possible D gene (7 bases). The V gene's germline CDR1 is SGHVS and CDR2 FQNEAQ. Deletions cut 3 bases from V and 5 bases from J, with 16 bases between. This CDR3 region has 15 residues. CDR3 protein: CASSFWRGRGETQYF. In DNA, the CDR3 is TGTGCCAGCAGCTTTTGGAGGGGGCGAGGGGAGACCCAGTACTTC. Complete variable domain (other parts from reference TRBV7-8 and TRBJ2-5): GAGVSQSPRYKVAKRGQDVALRCDPISGHVSLFWYQQALGQGPEFLTYFQNEAQLDKSGLPSDRFFAERPEGSVSTLKIQRTQQEDSAVYLCASSFWRGRGETQYFGPGTRLLVL.

The chain uses TRBV7-2 and TRBJ2-7; 9 bases map to TRBD2. Germline V gene lookup returns CDR1 SGHTA and CDR2 FQGNSA. This CDR3 region has 15 residues. Unmatched junction bases numbered 3, after V lost 1 base and J lost 2 bases. CDR3 region: CASSLVSGGTYEQYF. CDR3 in DNA: TGTGCCAGCAGCTTAGTTAGCGGGGGAACCTACGAGCAGTACTTC.

This chain joins TRBV10-3 and TRBJ1-1; no firm D call. The ends were cut back, 10 bases at V and 4 bases at J, with 22 bases in the middle. CDR1 is ENHRY, CDR2 SYGVKD, per germline. The CDR3 is 15 residues long. This CDR3 reads CATKEARWGGTEAFF. CDR3 in DNA: TGTGCCACGAAAGAGGCAAGGTGGGGTGGCACTGAAGCTTTCTTT.

Here the CDR3 reads CASKLDRGAYNEQFF. CDR3 coding DNA: TGTGCCAGCAAACTTGATAGGGGTGCCTACAATGAGCAGTTCTTC. This chain uses TRBV6-5 with TRBJ2-1; D might be TRBD1 (5 bases). From germline, CDR1 is MNHEY and CDR2 SVGAGI. V was pared by 7 bases and J by 2 bases, with 15 bases between. CDR3 length: 15 amino acids.

The chain links TRBV5-1 to TRBJ2-3, with D possibly being TRBD2 (6 bases). The CDR3 loop spans 15 amino acids. The V gene's germline CDR1 is SGHRS and CDR2 YFSETQ. Trimming took 3 bases from V and 2 from J, leaving 13 bases between them. The CDR3 spells CASSSPSGPTDTQYF. The CDR3 DNA follows: TGCGCCAGCAGCTCCCCAAGCGGGCCCACAGATACGCAGTATTTT.

This clone was found once. J is TRBJ1-3 and V is TRBV7-9; unclear D gene. The CDR3 is 13 amino acids. Germline V gene lookup returns CDR1 SEHNR and CDR2 FQNEAQ (reference sequence). Trimming pared 6 bases from V and 2 bases from J, leaving 8 bases between. CDR3 nucleotides: TGTGCCAGCAGGGGAGTTACTGGAAACACCATATATTTT. Amino acids: CASRGVTGNTIYF.

The genes are TRBV2 and TRBJ2-1, with 10 bases matching TRBD2. The germline CDR1 and CDR2 sequences are SNHLY and FYNNEI. This CDR3 region has 16 residues. V was clipped by 0 bases and J by 6 bases; unmatched bases: 5. The CDR3 region is CASSEASSGGPNEQFF. CDR3 nucleotides: TGTGCCAGCAGTGAAGCGTCTAGCGGGGGACCCAATGAGCAGTTCTTC.

The chain uses TRBV7-8 and TRBJ2-7; 7 nucleotides match TRBD1. This CDR3 region has 14 residues. V gave up 4 bases and J gave up 1 base; unmatched junction bases: 4. CDR1 and CDR2 from the germline V gene are SGHVS and FQNEAQ. The CDR3 reads CASSSQGTSYEQYF. The CDR3 DNA reads as TGTGCCAGCAGCTCACAGGGGACGTCCTACGAGCAGTACTTC.

The chain recombines TRBV5-1 with TRBJ2-1; 8 bases fit TRBD1. The ends lost 2 bases at V and 7 bases at J; junction bases unmatched: 8. CDR3 length: 15 residues. Germline CDR1 reads SGHRS; CDR2 reads YFSETQ. The CDR3 is CASSFYPGGRNEQFF. The CDR3 nucleotides are TGCGCCAGCAGCTTTTATCCAGGGGGCAGGAATGAGCAGTTCTTC.

V is TRBV9 and J is TRBJ1-4; no clear D. With 3 bases removed from V and 0 bases from J, the gap between germline ends came to 9 bases. CDR1 is SGDLS and CDR2 is YYNGEE in the germline V gene. The CDR3 consists of 15 residues. CDR3 residues: CASSAVGATNEKLFF. The CDR3 region has the DNA TGTGCCAGCAGCGCGGTTGGGGCAACTAATGAAAAACTGTTTTTT.

This chain joins TRBV7-2 and TRBJ1-3; D perhaps matches TRBD1 (6 bases). This CDR3 has 19 residues. The ends were cut back, 1 base at V and 0 bases at J, with 19 bases in the middle. Germline V gene data show CDR1 as SGHTA and CDR2 as FQGNSA. The CDR3 protein is CASSLGGGGKVNSGNTIYF. In DNA form, the CDR3 reads TGTGCCAGCAGCTTAGGGGGGGGCGGGAAGGTTAACTCTGGAAACACCATATATTTT.

The rearrangement joins TRBV2 to TRBJ2-5, with D tentatively TRBD1 or TRBD2 (5 bases each). With 8 bases removed from V and 2 bases from J, the gap between germline ends came to 24 bases. The CDR3 totals 17 residues. Per the germline V gene, CDR1 is SNHLY and CDR2 is FYNNEI. CDR3 sequence (DNA): TGTGCCAGCTCAGTGGCCCTGGGGCAGGACTTACAAGAGACCCAGTACTTC. It is translated as CASSVALGQDLQETQYF.

The genes are TRBV24-1 and TRBJ2-3; TRBD2 matches 9 bases. This CDR3 contains 16 residues. Per the germline V gene, CDR1 is KGHDR and CDR2 is SFDVKD. J was trimmed by 0 bases and V by 1 base; bases with no gene match: 1. This chain's CDR3 is CATSDFTSGSTDTQYF. The CDR3 DNA reads as TGTGCCACCAGTGATTTTACTAGCGGGAGCACAGATACGCAGTATTTT.

The chain has TRBV15 and TRBJ2-5, with 14 bases that match TRBD2. Trimming cost V 1 base and J 0 bases; bases outside gene matches: 1. CDR3 size: 17 residues. The germline gives CDR1 LNHNV, CDR2 YYDKDF (reference sequence). The CDR3 spells CATSRGLAGGYQETQYF. The DNA for the CDR3 is TGTGCCACCAGCAGAGGACTAGCGGGGGGGTACCAAGAGACCCAGTACTTC. The full variable domain, rest sourced from reference TRBV15 and TRBJ2-5, is DAMVIQNPRYQVTQFGKPVTLSCSQTLNHNVMYWYQQKSSQAPKLLFHYYDKDFNNEADTPDNFQSRRPNTSFCFLDIRSPGLGDTAMYLCATSRGLAGGYQETQYFGPGTRLLVL.

The chain carries TRBV4-3 and TRBJ2-1, with TRBD2 matching 10 bases. The CDR3 totals 14 residues. Germline loops: CDR1 LGHNA, CDR2 YSLEER. V shed 1 base and J 13 bases; nucleotides not matched to a gene: 7. The CDR3 reads CASSQVSLAGAQFF. The DNA of the CDR3 is TGCGCCAGCAGCCAAGTAAGCCTAGCGGGGGCTCAGTTCTTC.

The chain uses TRBV4-3 and TRBJ1-1, with 9 bases aligning to TRBD1. Germline V gene data show CDR1 as LGHNA and CDR2 as YSLEER. This CDR3 contains 14 residues. V was clipped by 3 bases and J by 5 bases; unmatched bases: 4. CDR3 amino acids: CASSHGQGPTEAFF. The CDR3 nucleotides read TGCGCCAGCAGCCACGGACAGGGGCCAACTGAAGCTTTCTTT.

This chain's CDR3 is CASSPRSGVRNTEAFF. The CDR3 nucleotides are TGTGCCAGCTCACCACGGTCGGGGGTTAGGAACACTGAAGCTTTCTTT. This chain links TRBV18 with TRBJ1-1, with D possibly matching TRBD1 (5 bases). The V and J ends lost 1 base and 1 base respectively, with 13 bases between them. Germline assignment: CDR1 KGHSH and CDR2 LQKENI. There are 16 residues in the CDR3. Together with reference TRBV18 and TRBJ1-1, the CDR3 gives the full variable domain: NAGVMQNPRHLVRRRGQEARLRCSPMKGHSHVYWYRQLPEEGLKFMVYLQKENIIDESGMPKERFSAEFPKEGPSILRIQQVVRGDSAAYFCASSPRSGVRNTEAFFGQGTRLTVV.

This chain joins TRBV9 and TRBJ1-3, with TRBD1 as a possible D gene (6 bases). Trimming left V 4 bases short and J 2 bases short, with 25 bases between. The germline V gene has CDR1 SGDLS and CDR2 YYNGEE. The CDR3 length is 19 residues. This CDR3 reads CASSPRAGRGGAAGNTIYF. CDR3 in DNA: TGTGCCAGCAGCCCCAGAGCGGGGAGAGGGGGGGCGGCTGGAAACACCATATATTTT.

The chain employs TRBV28 and TRBJ2-2; 10 bases are shared with TRBD1. Germline-derived CDR1 and CDR2 are MDHEN and SYDVKM. The CDR3 contains 15 residues. V shed 7 bases and J 4 bases; nucleotides not matched to a gene: 6. The CDR3 here is CASTPTGGLTGELFF. DNA for the CDR3: TGTGCCAGCACTCCGACAGGGGGCCTCACCGGGGAGCTGTTTTTT.

Comment on this clone: The sample has other DNA sequences that encode this CDR3 too. This chain joins TRBV5-1 and TRBJ2-3; D is ambiguous. The germline V and J ends were trimmed by 2 bases and 1 base, with 8 bases remaining between them. CDR3 length: 14 residues. Germline V gene data show CDR1 as SGHRS and CDR2 as YFSETQ. The chain's CDR3 is CASSLGPGTDTQYF. CDR3 sequence (DNA): TGCGCCAGCAGCTTAGGACCGGGCACAGATACGCAGTATTTT.

V and J are TRBV9 and TRBJ2-6; D is ambiguous. This CDR3 has 15 residues. V lost 0 bases and J lost 0, with 4 bases in between. CDR1 and CDR2 from the germline V gene are SGDLS and YYNGEE. CDR3 sequence reads: CASSVGISGANVLTF. The CDR3 DNA sequence: TGTGCCAGCAGCGTAGGTATCTCTGGGGCCAACGTCCTGACTTTC.

The CDR3 DNA follows: TGTGCCACCAGCCCGATCGACAGAGGAGGTCCTGGAAACACCATATATTTT. Amino acids: CATSPIDRGGPGNTIYF. This rearrangement joins TRBV15 to TRBJ1-3; possible D gene TRBD1, 5 bases. Germline V lookup: CDR1 LNHNV, CDR2 YYDKDF (reference sequence). The CDR3 extends over 17 amino acids. Trimming took off 5 bases at V and 2 bases at J, with 19 bases between the two ends.

The rearrangement joins TRBV11-2 to TRBJ2-2; the D gene could be TRBD1 or TRBD2 (6 bases each). CDR1 and CDR2 from the germline V gene are SGHAT and FQNNGV. CDR3 length equals 16 residues. Trimming took off 7 bases at V and 1 base at J, with 16 bases between the two ends. CDR3 sequence: CASTRLGGGNTGELFF. The CDR3 DNA reads TGTGCCAGCACCCGTTTAGGGGGAGGGAACACCGGGGAGCTGTTTTTT.

The CDR3 loop is CASSIHRPKGEKLFF. In nucleotides, the CDR3 is TGTGCCAGTAGTATACACAGGCCCAAAGGTGAAAAACTGTTTTTT. The chain employs TRBV19 and TRBJ1-4, with a tentative D call TRBD1 (5 bases). V lost 2 bases and J lost 7, with 14 bases in between. Germline V gene sequence: CDR1 LNHDA, CDR2 SQIVND (reference sequence). CDR3 length: 15 residues.

The chain links TRBV7-2 to TRBJ1-2, with TRBD1 matching over 7 bases. The CDR3 covers 17 residues. Germline CDR1 is SGHTA and CDR2 is FQGNSA. J gave up 4 bases and V 1 base, and 12 bases lay outside the gene matches. CDR3 region: CASSLGGQSTIIYGYTF. As DNA, the CDR3 is TGTGCCAGCAGCTTAGGGGGACAGTCTACAATAATCTATGGCTACACCTTC.